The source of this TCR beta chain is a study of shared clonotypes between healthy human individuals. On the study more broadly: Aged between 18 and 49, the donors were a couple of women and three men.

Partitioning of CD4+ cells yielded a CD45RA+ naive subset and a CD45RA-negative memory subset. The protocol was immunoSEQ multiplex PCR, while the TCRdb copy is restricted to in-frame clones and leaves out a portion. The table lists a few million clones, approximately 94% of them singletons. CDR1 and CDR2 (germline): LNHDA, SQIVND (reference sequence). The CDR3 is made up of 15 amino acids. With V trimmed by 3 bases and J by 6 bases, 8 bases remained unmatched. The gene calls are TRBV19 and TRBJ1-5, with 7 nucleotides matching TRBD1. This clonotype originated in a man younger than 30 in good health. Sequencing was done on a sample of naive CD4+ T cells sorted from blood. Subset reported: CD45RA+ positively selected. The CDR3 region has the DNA TGTGCCAGTAGTATCAGAGGGGGCGAGGGTCAGCCCCAGCATTTT. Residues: CASSIRGGEGQPQHF.